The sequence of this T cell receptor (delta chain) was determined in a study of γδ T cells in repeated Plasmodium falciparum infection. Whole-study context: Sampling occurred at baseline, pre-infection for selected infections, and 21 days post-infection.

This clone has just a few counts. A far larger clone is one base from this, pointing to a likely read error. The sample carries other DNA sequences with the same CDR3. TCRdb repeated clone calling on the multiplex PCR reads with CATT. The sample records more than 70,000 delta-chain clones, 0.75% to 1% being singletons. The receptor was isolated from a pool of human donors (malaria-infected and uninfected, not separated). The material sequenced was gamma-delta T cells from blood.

The CDR3 loop reads CALGELLPTKYWGIRGADKLIF. The CDR3 DNA reads TGTGCTCTTGGAGAACTCCTTCCTACTAAGTACTGGGGGATACGAGGGGCCGATAAACTCATCTTT. The chain recombines TRDV1 with TRDJ1, with TRDD3 matching 13 bases. The CDR3 contains 22 residues. Germline-derived CDR1 and CDR2 are TSWWSYY and QGS.